These 17 T cell receptor beta chains were all obtained from the same sample, sequenced in a study of brain T cells in children with intractable seizures. Surgery cases with the highest brain T cell transcript signatures were chosen for sequencing. The assay was immunoSEQ multiplex PCR, and TCRdb's table has in-frame clones only and misses some. The sample records around 9,000 clones, 69% being singletons. The sequencing used resected brain tissue, collected at surgery. The receptor set was obtained from a girl aged 2-10 years with tuberous sclerosis and intractable seizures.

This sequence joins TRBV5-6 and TRBJ2-7; D gene uncertain. The V and J ends lost 5 bases and 6 bases respectively, with 12 bases between them. The CDR3 has 12 amino acids. From germline, CDR1 is SGHDT and CDR2 YYEEEE. CDR3 in amino acids: CASRITSGEQYF. In DNA, the CDR3 is TGTGCCAGCAGAATCACCTCCGGCGAGCAGTACTTC.

The V gene is TRBV2, the J gene TRBJ2-7; 7 nucleotides match TRBD1. In germline, CDR1 is SNHLY, CDR2 FYNNEI. Unmatched junction bases numbered 2, after V lost 7 bases and J lost 2 bases. There are 12 residues in the CDR3. This CDR3 reads CASTQGTYEQYF. CDR3 coding DNA: TGTGCCAGCACACAGGGGACCTACGAGCAGTACTTC.

On this clone: One end of the junction fails to match germline, which may point to a read error. The rearrangement uses TRBV3-1 (or the pseudogene TRBV3-2) and TRBJ2-5, with 7 bases fitting TRBD2. Per germline, CDR1 LGHDT and CDR2 YNNKEL (reference sequence). The CDR3 runs 14 residues. CDR3 residues: CASSGRAIQEAQYF. CDR3 nucleotide sequence: TGTGCCAGCAGCGGGAGGGCTATACAAGAGGCCCAGTACTTC.

The CDR3 nucleotides read TGTGCCAGCAGCTTAGCGGGGGCCGGGGAGCTGTTTTTT. Its protein product is CASSLAGAGELFF. This chain uses TRBV7-3 with TRBJ2-2, with 7 bases fitting TRBD2. CDR1 and CDR2 from the germline V gene are SGHTA and FQGTGA. The CDR3 runs 13 residues. J gave up 6 bases and V 2 bases, and 0 bases lay outside the gene matches.

The V gene is TRBV6-5, the J gene TRBJ2-2, with 7 bases identical to TRBD2. V was clipped by 2 bases and J by 4 bases; unmatched bases: 7. This CDR3 has 16 amino acids. Germline V gene sequence: CDR1 MNHEY, CDR2 SVGAGI. The CDR3 nucleotides are TGTGCCAGCAGTTACCCCAGCGGGGCCGTCACCGGGGAGCTGTTTTTT. Protein: CASSYPSGAVTGELFF.

The chain has TRBV28 and TRBJ1-2; D is uncertain. V dropped 9 bases and J dropped 6 bases, with 14 bases sitting between them. Germline CDR1 and CDR2: MDHEN and SYDVKM. The CDR3 is made up of 12 amino acids. The CDR3 nucleotides read TGTGCCAGAGACTCTGGGGAGAATGGCTACACCTTC. It encodes CARDSGENGYTF.

The genes are TRBV18 and TRBJ1-1; D gene uncertain. The CDR3 runs 13 residues. V was shortened by 4 bases and J by 6 bases, with 12 bases between the two germline ends. CDR1 and CDR2 (germline): KGHSH, LQKENI. DNA for the CDR3: TGTGCCAGCTCACAGGACGGAGCTTCTGAAGCTTTCTTT. Amino acids: CASSQDGASEAFF.

V gene TRBV27 combines with J gene TRBJ1-2; D may be TRBD1 (5 bases). Looked up from germline, CDR1 is MNHEY and CDR2 is SMNVEV (reference sequence). The ends were cut back, 2 bases at V and 5 bases at J, with 9 bases in the middle. This CDR3 spans 13 amino acids. For the CDR3, the DNA is TGTGCCAGCAGTTTAGGGGCCCCGTATGGCTACACCTTC. Translating it yields CASSLGAPYGYTF.

The gene calls are TRBV5-6 and TRBJ1-3; D perhaps matches TRBD1 (6 bases). Germline-derived CDR1 and CDR2 are SGHDT and YYEEEE. Trimming left V 3 bases short and J 1 base short, with 8 bases between. The CDR3 covers 14 residues. The CDR3 DNA follows: TGTGCCAGCAGCTACAGGGCGTCTGGAAACACCATATATTTT. This translates into CASSYRASGNTIYF.

The genes are TRBV6-6 and TRBJ2-7; 11 bases map to TRBD1. CDR1 and CDR2 from the germline V gene are MNHNY and SVGAGI (reference sequence). Germline trimming cut 3 bases from V and 7 bases from J; bases unmatched to any gene: 11. This CDR3 has 16 residues. The CDR3 nucleotides are TGTGCCAGCAGTTATACCCTCGGACAGGGGGCAGGGGAGCAGTACGTC. It specifies CASSYTLGQGAGEQYV.

By sample share, this clone is medium-sized (0.01 to 0.1%). The J gene is TRBJ2-1, the V gene TRBV14; the D is unclear. V was shortened by 1 base and J by 1 base, with 8 bases between the two germline ends. Germline V lookup: CDR1 SGHDN, CDR2 FVKESK. The CDR3 covers 15 residues. As DNA, the CDR3 is TGTGCCAGCAGCCAAGTAGGGTTTTCCTACAATGAGCAGTTCTTC. Translated: CASSQVGFSYNEQFF.

This chain links TRBV19 with TRBJ2-2, with TRBD1 matching over 7 bases. The CDR3 has 13 residues. Germline V CDR1 and CDR2: LNHDA, SQIVND (reference sequence). Unmatched junction bases numbered 3, after V lost 8 bases and J lost 3 bases. The CDR3 DNA sequence: TGTGCCAGTGAAACAGGGGACACCGGGGAGCTGTTTTTT. Its translation is CASETGDTGELFF.

The V gene is TRBV5-1, the J gene TRBJ2-7; D perhaps matches TRBD2 (6 bases). There are 13 residues in the CDR3. CDR1 is SGHRS and CDR2 is YFSETQ in the germline V gene. Trimming cost V 4 bases and J 4 bases, with 12 bases left between them. The CDR3 DNA reads as TGCGCCAGCAGCGGAGGGGTTCGGTACGAGCAGTACTTC. Amino acid sequence: CASSGGVRYEQYF. Combining the CDR3 with reference TRBV5-1 and TRBJ2-7 gives the whole variable domain KAGVTQTPRYLIKTRGQQVTLSCSPISGHRSVSWYQQTPGQGLQFLFEYFSETQRNKGNFPGRFSGRQFSNSRSEMNVSTLELGDSALYLCASSGGVRYEQYFGPGTRLTVT.

CDR3 DNA sequence: TGTGCCAGCAGCTTAGCGGGGACCGGGGAGCTGTTTTTT. Translated, it gives CASSLAGTGELFF. The rearrangement uses TRBV11-2 and TRBJ2-2; possible D gene TRBD2, 5 bases. Between the trimmed V and J ends, which lost 1 base and 5 bases, there was a span of 5 bases. The length of the CDR3 is 13 residues. Germline V gene sequence: CDR1 SGHAT, CDR2 FQNNGV.

The CDR3 sequence: CAWSKASGYNEQFF. CDR3 coding DNA: TGTGCCTGGTCGAAGGCCAGCGGGTACAATGAGCAGTTCTTC. This chain links TRBV30 with TRBJ2-1; a weak D match, TRBD2 (6 bases). This CDR3 has 14 residues. Germline CDR1 and CDR2: GTSNPN and SVGIG (reference sequence). V was cut by 5 bases and J by 4 bases, with 15 bases left in between. Filled out from reference TRBV30 and TRBJ2-1, the complete variable domain reads SQTIHQWPATLVQPVGSPLSLECTVEGTSNPNLYWYRQAAGRGLQLLFYSVGIGQISSEVPQNLSASRPQDRQFILSSKKLLLSDSGFYLCAWSKASGYNEQFFGPGTRLTVL.

This clone rates as medium-sized. The CDR3 DNA is TGCGCCAGCAGCCCCGAGCGGGGGAGGATGGGTGAAAAACTGTTTTTT. Its protein is CASSPERGRMGEKLFF. The chain carries TRBV5-1 and TRBJ1-4, with a tentative D call TRBD1 (5 bases). With 4 bases removed from V and 7 bases from J, the gap between germline ends came to 20 bases. From germline, CDR1 is SGHRS and CDR2 YFSETQ. The CDR3 sequence is 16 residues long.

The chain uses TRBV5-4 and TRBJ2-7, with 8 bases identical to TRBD1. CDR3 length: 13 residues. Germline values: CDR1 SGHNT, CDR2 YYREEE (reference sequence). Trimming cost V 3 bases and J 5 bases; bases outside gene matches: 4. Here the CDR3 DNA reads TGTGCCAGCAGCTATACGACAGGGGACGAGCAGTACTTC. It encodes CASSYTTGDEQYF. Complete variable domain (other parts from reference TRBV5-4 and TRBJ2-7): ETGVTQSPTHLIKTRGQQVTLRCSSQSGHNTVSWYQQALGQGPQFIFQYYREEENGRGNFPPRFSGLQFPNYSSELNVNALELDDSALYLCASSYTTGDEQYFGPGTRLTVT.